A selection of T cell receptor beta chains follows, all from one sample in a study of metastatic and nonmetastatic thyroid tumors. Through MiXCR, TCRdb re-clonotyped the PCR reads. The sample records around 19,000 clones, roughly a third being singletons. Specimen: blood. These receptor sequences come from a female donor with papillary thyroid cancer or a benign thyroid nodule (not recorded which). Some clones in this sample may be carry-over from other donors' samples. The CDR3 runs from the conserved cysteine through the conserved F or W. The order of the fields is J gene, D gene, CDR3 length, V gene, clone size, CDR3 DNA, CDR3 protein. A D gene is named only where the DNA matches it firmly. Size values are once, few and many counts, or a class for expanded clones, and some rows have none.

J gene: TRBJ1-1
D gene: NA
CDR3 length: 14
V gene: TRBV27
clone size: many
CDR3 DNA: TGTGCCAGCAGTTCGACTCTCGGGAACACTGAAGCTTTCTTT
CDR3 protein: CASSSTLGNTEAFF

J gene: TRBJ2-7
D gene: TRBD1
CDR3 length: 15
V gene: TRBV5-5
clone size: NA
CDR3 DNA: TGTGCCAGCAGCAGTGACAGGGCCTCGTACTACGAGCAGTACTTC
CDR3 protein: CASSSDRASYYEQYF

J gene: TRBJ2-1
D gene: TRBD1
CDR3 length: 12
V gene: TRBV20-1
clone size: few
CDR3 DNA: TGCAGTGCTAGAGATCAGGGGGCTGAGCAGTTCTTC
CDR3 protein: CSARDQGAEQFF

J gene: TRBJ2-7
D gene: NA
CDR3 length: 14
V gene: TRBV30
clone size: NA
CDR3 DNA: TGTGCCTGGAGTTTGTGGGCGGGTGGATACGAGCAGTACTTC
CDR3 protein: CAWSLWAGGYEQYF

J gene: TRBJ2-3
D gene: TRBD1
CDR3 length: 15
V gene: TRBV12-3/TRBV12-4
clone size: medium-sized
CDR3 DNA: TGTGCCAGCAGTAGCCACAGGGGATGGACAGATACGCAGTATTTT
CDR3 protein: CASSSHRGWTDTQYF

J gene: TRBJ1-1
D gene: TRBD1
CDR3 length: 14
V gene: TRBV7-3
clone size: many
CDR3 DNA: TGTGCCAGCAGCTTAACAGGGGGCGAAACTGAAGCTTTCTTT
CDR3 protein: CASSLTGGETEAFF

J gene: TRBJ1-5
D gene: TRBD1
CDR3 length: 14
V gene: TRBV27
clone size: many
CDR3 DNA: TGTGCCAGCAGTCCCCGGGCAGGGGGTCAGCCCCAGCATTTT
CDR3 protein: CASSPRAGGQPQHF

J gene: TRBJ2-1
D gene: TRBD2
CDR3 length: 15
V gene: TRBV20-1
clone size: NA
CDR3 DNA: TGCAGTGCTAACCCCACTAGCGGGAGTGGGAATGAGCAGTTCTTC
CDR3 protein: CSANPTSGSGNEQFF

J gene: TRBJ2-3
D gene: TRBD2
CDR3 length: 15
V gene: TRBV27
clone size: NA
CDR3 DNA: TGTGCCAGCTCGCTAGCGGGAGGGATCACAGATACGCAGTATTTT
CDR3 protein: CASSLAGGITDTQYF

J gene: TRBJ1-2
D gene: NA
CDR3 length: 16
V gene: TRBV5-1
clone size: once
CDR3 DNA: TGCGCCGGCAGCTTGTCCCGATCCCAGGGTAACTATGGCTACACCTTC
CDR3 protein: CAGSLSRSQGNYGYTF

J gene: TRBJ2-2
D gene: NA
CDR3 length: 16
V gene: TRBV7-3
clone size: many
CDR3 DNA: TGTGCCAGCAGCCCTGGGGGAAACCAGAACACCGGGGAGCTGTTTTTT
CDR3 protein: CASSPGGNQNTGELFF

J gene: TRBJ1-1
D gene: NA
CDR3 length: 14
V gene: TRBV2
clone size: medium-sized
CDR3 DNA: TGTGCCAGCAGGGAGACAGGAATGGGGACTGAAGCTTTCTTT
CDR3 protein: CASRETGMGTEAFF

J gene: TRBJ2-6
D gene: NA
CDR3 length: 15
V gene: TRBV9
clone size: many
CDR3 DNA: TGTGCCAGCAGCACTTCCGGCTCTGGGGCCAACGTCCTGACTTTC
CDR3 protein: CASSTSGSGANVLTF

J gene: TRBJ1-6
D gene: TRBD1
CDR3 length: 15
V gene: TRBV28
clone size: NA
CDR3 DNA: TGTGCCAGCAGTTTAGGGACAGGTGGTAATTCACCCCTCCACTTT
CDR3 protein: CASSLGTGGNSPLHF

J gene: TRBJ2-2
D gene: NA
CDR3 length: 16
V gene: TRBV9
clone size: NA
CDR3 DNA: TGTGCCAGCAGCGTAGCTGCTCTACCTAATACCGGGGAGCTGTTTTTT
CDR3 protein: CASSVAALPNTGELFF

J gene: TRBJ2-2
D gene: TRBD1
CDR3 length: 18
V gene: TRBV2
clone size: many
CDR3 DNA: TGTGCCAGCAGTGACCCTTACACCGGGACAGGGGTTTCCGGGGAGCTGTTTTTT
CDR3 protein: CASSDPYTGTGVSGELFF

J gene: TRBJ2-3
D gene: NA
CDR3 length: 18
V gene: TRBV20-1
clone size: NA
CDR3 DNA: TGCAGTGCTAGAGGGCCTCCCGGGGGAGTGGGCCTTCCAGATACGCAGTATTTT
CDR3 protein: CSARGPPGGVGLPDTQYF

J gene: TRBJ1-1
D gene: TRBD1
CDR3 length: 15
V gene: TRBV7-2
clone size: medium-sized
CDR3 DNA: TGTGCCAGCAGCATTGCCGGGACAGGGGATGGGGGAGCTTTCTTT
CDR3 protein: CASSIAGTGDGGAFF

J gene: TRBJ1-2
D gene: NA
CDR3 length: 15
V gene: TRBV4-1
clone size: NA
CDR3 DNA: TGCGCCAGCAGCCAAGAGGGTTTTCCGGACTATGGCTACACCTTC
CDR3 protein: CASSQEGFPDYGYTF

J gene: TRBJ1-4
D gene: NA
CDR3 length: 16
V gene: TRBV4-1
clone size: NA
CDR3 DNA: TGCGCCAGCAGCCAAGATCAGAAGGGTACTAATGAAAAACTGTTTTTT
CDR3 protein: CASSQDQKGTNEKLFF

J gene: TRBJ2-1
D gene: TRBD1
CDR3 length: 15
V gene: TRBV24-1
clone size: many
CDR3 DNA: TGTGCCACCAGTGACCCCGGGACAGGGGTCAATGAGCAGTTCTTC
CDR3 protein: CATSDPGTGVNEQFF

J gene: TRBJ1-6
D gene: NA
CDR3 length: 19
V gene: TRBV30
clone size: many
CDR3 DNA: TGTGCCTGGAGTGCCGGGGTGGGACGGACCAGCTCCTATAATTCACCCCTCCACTTT
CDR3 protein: CAWSAGVGRTSSYNSPLHF

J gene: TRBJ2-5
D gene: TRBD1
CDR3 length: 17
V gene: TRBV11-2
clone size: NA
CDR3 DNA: TGTGCCAGCAGCTTATATCGCGGGACAGGGTATCGAGAGACCCAGTACTTC
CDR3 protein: CASSLYRGTGYRETQYF

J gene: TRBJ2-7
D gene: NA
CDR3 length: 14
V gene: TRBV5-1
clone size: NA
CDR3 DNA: TGCGCCAGCAGCTCACGGACTCCGACCTACGAGCAGTACTTC
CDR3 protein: CASSSRTPTYEQYF

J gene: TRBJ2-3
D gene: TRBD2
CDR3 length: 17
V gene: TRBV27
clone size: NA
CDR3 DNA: TGTGCCAGCAGTCCTCTAGCGGGAGGAGTGGGAACAGATACGCAGTATTTT
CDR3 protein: CASSPLAGGVGTDTQYF

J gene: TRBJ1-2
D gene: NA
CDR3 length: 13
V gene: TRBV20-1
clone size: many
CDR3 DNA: TGCAGTGCTAGAGATTTGGGGGCCCGGGGCTACACCTTC
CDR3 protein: CSARDLGARGYTF

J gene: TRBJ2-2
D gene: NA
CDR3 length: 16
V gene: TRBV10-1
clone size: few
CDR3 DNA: TGCGCCAGCAGTGAATCTGGGTATGTCGGGTCCGGGGAGCTGTTTTTT
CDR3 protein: CASSESGYVGSGELFF

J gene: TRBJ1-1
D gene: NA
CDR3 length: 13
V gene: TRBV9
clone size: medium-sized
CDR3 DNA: TGTGCCAGCAGCGTAGATTGGAACACTGAAGCTTTCTTT
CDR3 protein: CASSVDWNTEAFF

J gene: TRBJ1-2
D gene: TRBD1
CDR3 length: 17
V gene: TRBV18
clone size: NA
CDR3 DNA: TGTGCCAGCTCAAACACCGGGGGAGCGGACAGGTCGCAGGGCTACACCTTC
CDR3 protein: CASSNTGGADRSQGYTF

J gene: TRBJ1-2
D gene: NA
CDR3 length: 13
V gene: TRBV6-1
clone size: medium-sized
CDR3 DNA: TGTGCCAGCAGCGCTACAGGTTTGGGCGGCTACACCTTC
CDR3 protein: CASSATGLGGYTF

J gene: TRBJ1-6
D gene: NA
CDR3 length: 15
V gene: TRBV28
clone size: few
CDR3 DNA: TGTGCCAGCAGAGAGATCCCCTCCTATAATTCACCCCTCCACTTT
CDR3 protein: CASREIPSYNSPLHF

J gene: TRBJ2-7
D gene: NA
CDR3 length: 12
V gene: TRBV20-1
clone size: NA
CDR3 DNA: TGCAGTGCTAGAGATCTCGGTTGGGAGCAGTACTTC
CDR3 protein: CSARDLGWEQYF

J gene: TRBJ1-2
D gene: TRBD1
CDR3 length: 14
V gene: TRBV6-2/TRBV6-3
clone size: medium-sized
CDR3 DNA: TGTGCCAGCAGTAGCCGACAGGGGAACTATGGCTACACCTTC
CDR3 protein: CASSSRQGNYGYTF

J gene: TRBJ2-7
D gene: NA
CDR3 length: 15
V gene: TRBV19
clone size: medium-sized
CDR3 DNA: TGTGCCAGTAGTCCTCTGCCCGCATCCTACTACGAGCAGTACTTC
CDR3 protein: CASSPLPASYYEQYF

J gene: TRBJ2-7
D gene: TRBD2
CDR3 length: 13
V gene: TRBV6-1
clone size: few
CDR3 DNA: TGTGCCAGCAGTGATAGACTAGCGGAGGAGCAGTACTTC
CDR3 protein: CASSDRLAEEQYF

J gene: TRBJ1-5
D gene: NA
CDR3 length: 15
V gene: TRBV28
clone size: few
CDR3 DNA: TGTGCCAGCAGTTTAGGCAGGGGTCCTAATCAGCCCCAGCATTTT
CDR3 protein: CASSLGRGPNQPQHF

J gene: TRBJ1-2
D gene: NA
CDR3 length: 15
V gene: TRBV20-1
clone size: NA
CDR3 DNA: TGCAGTGCTAGAGAAGGGTGGGAAGAGGACTATGGCTACACCTTC
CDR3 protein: CSAREGWEEDYGYTF

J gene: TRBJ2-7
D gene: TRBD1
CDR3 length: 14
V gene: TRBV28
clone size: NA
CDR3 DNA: TGTGCCAGCATGTCACAGGGGGCAGCCTACGAGCAGTACTTC
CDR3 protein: CASMSQGAAYEQYF

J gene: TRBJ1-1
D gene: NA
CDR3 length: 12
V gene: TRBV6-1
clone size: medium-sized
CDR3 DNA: TGTGCCAGCAGAAACGACCCCGGGGAGGCTTTCTTT
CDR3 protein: CASRNDPGEAFF

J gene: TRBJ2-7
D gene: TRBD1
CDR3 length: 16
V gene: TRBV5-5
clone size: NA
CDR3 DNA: TGTGCCAGCAGCCCAAATGCCCGGACAGGTAGATACGAGCAGTACTTC
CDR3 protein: CASSPNARTGRYEQYF

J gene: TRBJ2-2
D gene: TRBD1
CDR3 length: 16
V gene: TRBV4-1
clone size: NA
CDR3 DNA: TGCGCCAGCAGCCCCGGGACAGACCCGAACACCGGGGAGCTGTTTTTT
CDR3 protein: CASSPGTDPNTGELFF

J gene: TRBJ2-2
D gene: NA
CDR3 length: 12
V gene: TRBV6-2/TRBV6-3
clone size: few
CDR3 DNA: TGTGCCAGCAGCTGGCTAGACGGGGAGCTGTTTTTT
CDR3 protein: CASSWLDGELFF

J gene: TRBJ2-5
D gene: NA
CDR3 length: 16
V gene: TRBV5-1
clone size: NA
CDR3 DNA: TGCGCCAGCAGCTTGGGACGGGGGGCGAGGCAAGAGACCCAGTACTTC
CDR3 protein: CASSLGRGARQETQYF

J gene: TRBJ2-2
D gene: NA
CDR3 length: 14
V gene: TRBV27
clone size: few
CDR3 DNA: TGTGCCAGCAGTCCAAACTGGTCTTACGGGGAGCTGTTTTTT
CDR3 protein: CASSPNWSYGELFF

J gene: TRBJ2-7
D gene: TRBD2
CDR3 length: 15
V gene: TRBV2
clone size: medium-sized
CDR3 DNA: TGTGCCAGCAGTAGTGGACTAGCGGGAGTCCACGAGCAGTACTTC
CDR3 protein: CASSSGLAGVHEQYF

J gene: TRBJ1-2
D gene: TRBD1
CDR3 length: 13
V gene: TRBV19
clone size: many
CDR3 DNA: TGTGCCACGAGGACAGGTACTAACTATGGCTACACCTTC
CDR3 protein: CATRTGTNYGYTF